A selection of T cell receptor beta chains follows, all from one sample in a study of identical twins' blood T cells. MiXCR, applied by TCRdb to the 5' RACE reads, yields one record per CDR3 protein. The sample holds 400,000 or so distinct CDR3 sequences, roughly 27% seen once. Sequencing input: PBMCs. The receptors here all came from a woman aged 18-49 years in good health. Both conserved end residues are part of each CDR3. D genes are given only for firm matches. The size of a clone is reported for some rows only, either as once, few or many, or as a class for expanded clones.

TRBJ1-1 | - | TRBV9 | few | CASSPLSLNTEAFF | TGTGCCAGCAGCCCTCTTAGCCTGAACACTGAAGCTTTCTTT
TRBJ1-2 | TRBD1 | TRBV6-5 | few | CASTKDQGAYTF | TGTGCCAGCACCAAGGATCAGGGGGCCTACACCTTC
TRBJ2-1 | - | TRBV14 | - | CASSQGSFPFDEQFF | TGTGCCAGCAGCCAAGGGAGCTTCCCATTCGATGAGCAGTTCTTC
TRBJ2-7 | TRBD1 | TRBV5-4 | - | CASSSQTGVVTLSYEQYF | TGTGCCAGCAGCTCCCAGACAGGGGTAGTGACCTTATCCTACGAGCAGTACTTC
TRBJ2-1 | - | TRBV7-9 | few | CASKSGNEQFF | TGTGCCAGCAAGAGTGGGAATGAGCAGTTCTTC
TRBJ2-1 | TRBD2 | TRBV20-1 | - | CSAVLAGGHNEQFF | TGCAGTGCTGTTCTGGCGGGGGGACACAATGAGCAGTTCTTC
TRBJ2-4 | - | TRBV4-3 | - | CASSQGRRTIQYF | TGCGCCAGCAGCCAAGGTCGCAGGACCATTCAGTACTTC
TRBJ2-2 | TRBD1 | TRBV4-2 | - | CASSQAGQANTGELFF | TGTGCCAGCAGCCAAGCTGGACAGGCCAACACCGGGGAGCTGTTTTTT
TRBJ1-1 | - | TRBV7-2 | - | CASSLVRGVGTEAFF | TGTGCCAGCAGCTTAGTTCGGGGGGTCGGCACTGAAGCTTTCTTT
TRBJ2-1 | - | TRBV7-6 | - | CASTLFRGDEQFF | TGTGCCAGCACCCTGTTTAGGGGCGATGAGCAGTTCTTC
TRBJ1-2 | TRBD1 | TRBV19 | - | CASSITGETVGYTF | TGTGCCAGTAGTATAACAGGGGAGACAGTTGGCTACACCTTC
TRBJ2-2 | - | TRBV28 | - | CASSDPGRLRAGELFF | TGTGCCAGCAGTGACCCGGGACGGTTGAGGGCCGGGGAGCTGTTTTTT
TRBJ1-1 | - | TRBV5-1 | once | CASSLMDSRSTEAFF | TGCGCCAGCAGCTTGATGGACAGTCGGTCCACTGAAGCTTTCTTT
TRBJ1-2 | - | TRBV11-3 | few | CASSLDRGFYGYTF | TGTGCCAGCAGCTTAGACCGGGGGTTCTATGGCTACACCTTC
TRBJ2-2 | - | TRBV29-1 | many | CSVEEGQGMTGELFF | TGCAGCGTTGAAGAAGGGCAGGGCATGACCGGGGAGCTGTTTTTT
TRBJ1-3 | - | TRBV2 | few | CASSVTLSSGNTIYF | TGTGCCAGCAGTGTAACACTCTCCTCTGGAAACACCATATATTTT
TRBJ2-1 | - | TRBV29-1 | few | CSVETNNEQFF | TGCAGCGTTGAGACGAACAATGAGCAGTTCTTC
TRBJ1-4 | - | TRBV6-2/TRBV6-3 | few | CASSYSRLPTNEKLFF | TGTGCCAGCAGTTACTCAAGGTTACCAACTAATGAAAAACTGTTTTTT
TRBJ2-3 | TRBD2 | TRBV6-5 | few | CASSYSAGMGTDTQYF | TGTGCCAGCAGTTACTCAGCGGGGATGGGGACAGATACGCAGTATTTT
TRBJ2-1 | - | TRBV25-1 | - | CASSERDVNEQFF | TGTGCCAGCAGTGAGAGAGACGTGAATGAGCAGTTCTTC
TRBJ2-7 | - | TRBV11-2 | - | CAMGRYEQYF | TGTGCCATGGGCCGATACGAGCAGTACTTC
TRBJ1-2 | - | TRBV29-1 | - | CSVVEVTYGYTF | TGCAGCGTTGTAGAAGTTACCTATGGCTACACCTTC
TRBJ2-1 | - | TRBV3-1 | many | CASSQGIRGEQFF | TGTGCCAGCAGCCAAGGAATCAGGGGAGAGCAGTTCTTC
TRBJ2-3 | - | TRBV3-1 | once | CASSHRDRPATQYF | TGTGCCAGCAGCCACCGGGACCGCCCAGCTACGCAGTATTTT
TRBJ2-1 | - | TRBV3-1 | - | CASSQVRGPYNEQFF | TGTGCCAGCAGCCAAGTACGGGGCCCCTACAATGAGCAGTTCTTC
TRBJ2-7 | - | TRBV30 | few | CAGDKQYEQYF | TGTGCCGGAGACAAGCAATACGAGCAGTACTTC
TRBJ1-1 | - | TRBV20-1 | few | CSAPGREVLKRNTEAFF | TGCAGTGCCCCCGGGAGGGAGGTTTTGAAAAGGAACACTGAAGCTTTCTTT
TRBJ2-1 | TRBD2 | TRBV11-2 | - | CASSLGFSLAGSPREQFF | TGTGCCAGCAGCTTAGGATTTTCCCTAGCGGGAAGTCCCCGTGAGCAGTTCTTC
TRBJ2-4 | - | TRBV29-1 | - | CSGVVLGADIQYF | TGCAGCGGTGTGGTCCTGGGAGCAGACATTCAGTACTTC
TRBJ2-5 | TRBD1 | TRBV20-1 | - | CSASGGTLETQYF | TGCAGTGCTTCAGGGGGAACTTTAGAGACCCAGTACTTC
TRBJ1-5 | - | TRBV7-2 | - | CASSLASGGNQPQHF | TGTGCCAGCAGCTTAGCGTCGGGGGGTAATCAGCCCCAGCATTTT
TRBJ1-2 | - | TRBV29-1 | few | CSVEGVGSRDHGYTF | TGCAGCGTTGAAGGGGTTGGGAGCCGAGACCATGGCTACACCTTC
TRBJ1-6 | - | TRBV2 | - | CASSPTVPPLHF | TGTGCCAGCAGTCCGACCGTCCCACCCCTCCACTTT
TRBJ2-3 | TRBD2 | TRBV9 | few | CASSGVAGSTDTQYF | TGTGCCAGCAGCGGAGTAGCGGGGAGCACAGATACGCAGTATTTT
TRBJ2-3 | - | TRBV9 | few | CASSVAIAASTDTQYF | TGTGCCAGCAGCGTAGCTATAGCGGCTAGCACAGATACGCAGTATTTT
TRBJ2-2 | - | TRBV20-1 | - | CSASGYSNTGELFF | TGCAGTGCTAGCGGCTACTCGAACACCGGGGAGCTGTTTTTT
TRBJ1-3 | - | TRBV19 | - | CASQDHPGNTIYF | TGTGCCAGTCAGGACCATCCGGGAAACACCATATATTTT
TRBJ1-4 | - | TRBV19 | few | CASSTQRYTTTNEKLFF | TGTGCCAGTAGTACTCAACGGTACACAACAACTAATGAAAAACTGTTTTTT
TRBJ2-1 | - | TRBV12-3/TRBV12-4 | few | CASSLLSRDNEQFF | TGTGCCAGCAGTTTACTCAGCCGTGACAATGAGCAGTTCTTC
TRBJ2-3 | TRBD1 | TRBV10-3 | - | CAINRGAGTDTQYF | TGTGCCATTAACAGGGGTGCGGGCACAGATACGCAGTATTTT
TRBJ2-1 | TRBD2 | TRBV14 | - | CASSLTSGFVVGQFF | TGTGCCAGCAGCCTGACTAGCGGGTTTGTCGTTGGGCAGTTCTTC
TRBJ2-1 | - | TRBV6-2/TRBV6-3 | - | CASWDLFNEQFF | TGTGCCAGCTGGGATTTGTTCAATGAGCAGTTCTTC
TRBJ2-2 | - | TRBV5-1 | - | CASSPNRAKAGELFF | TGCGCCAGCAGCCCCAATAGGGCGAAGGCCGGGGAGCTGTTTTTT
TRBJ1-2 | - | TRBV5-5 | once | CASSFKQSYGYTF | TGTGCCAGCAGCTTTAAACAGTCCTATGGCTACACCTTC
TRBJ2-3 | - | TRBV20-1 | many | CSARDPTAGKDTQYF | TGCAGTGCTAGAGATCCTACAGCAGGAAAGGATACGCAGTATTTT
TRBJ1-1 | - | TRBV19 | - | CASSPWTGNTEAFF | TGTGCCAGTAGTCCGTGGACGGGGAACACTGAAGCTTTCTTT
TRBJ1-6 | TRBD1 | TRBV6-5 | - | CASSSDRQGHSPLHF | TGTGCCAGCAGTTCCGACCGACAGGGGCATTCACCCCTCCACTTT
TRBJ2-5 | - | TRBV12-3/TRBV12-4 | - | CASSLARTQETQYF | TGTGCCAGCAGTTTAGCGAGGACTCAAGAGACCCAGTACTTC
TRBJ2-1 | - | TRBV14 | few | CASTSSYNEQFF | TGTGCCAGCACCAGCTCCTACAATGAGCAGTTCTTC
TRBJ2-3 | - | TRBV11-2 | few | CASSQILAVISTDTQYF | TGTGCCAGCAGCCAGATACTAGCTGTTATTAGCACAGATACGCAGTATTTT
TRBJ2-1 | - | TRBV20-1 | once | CSALYNDQFF | TGCAGTGCCCTCTACAATGATCAGTTCTTC
TRBJ1-1 | - | TRBV19 | - | CASHEPGSEAFF | TGTGCCAGTCACGAACCGGGCTCTGAAGCTTTCTTT
TRBJ2-3 | TRBD2 | TRBV27 | - | CASSGRGLAGQLITDTQYF | TGTGCCAGCAGTGGCCGGGGACTAGCGGGACAACTGATCACAGATACGCAGTATTTT